This TCR beta chain stems from a study of cytomegalovirus exposure and HLA in healthy donors. Overall study findings and caveats: The study designated 150 or so TCR beta chains cytomegalovirus-associated. The analysis excluded some indistinguishable V segments, including TRBV6-2 and TRBV6-3. Later, an analysis showed that TCR beta chains associated with HLA were more clonally expanded than others that were equally common. A missense variant in DCLRE1C was later tied to TCR beta V- and J-gene trimming.

In germline, CDR1 is SGHVS, CDR2 FNYEAQ. The V and J ends lost 2 bases and 1 base respectively, with 12 bases between them. This CDR3 comprises 15 residues. The PCR was carried out with 60 Vbeta primers and 13 Jbeta primers. Some clones are missing from TCRdb's copy, which holds only in-frame ones; the method was immunoSEQ multiplex PCR. The data show approximately 100,000 clones, roughly three fifths seen once. Regarding this clone: Its antigen is currently unknown.

This TCR came from a man in his fifties or sixties in good health and CMV-seronegative. V gene TRBV7-6 combines with J gene TRBJ2-7, with D tentatively TRBD1 (6 bases). Sequencing was performed on PBMCs. The CDR3, as DNA: TGTGCCAGCAGCTTAACAGGGAGCGATTCCTACGAGCAGTACTTC. Translating it yields CASSLTGSDSYEQYF.